The rows below give T cell receptor beta chains drawn from one sample of a study of Ad26.COV2.S vaccination and SARS-CoV-2 variants. Clones were read by immunoSEQ multiplex PCR, and TCRdb kept only the in-frame ones, dropping some. The sample yields about 460,000 clones, roughly nine tenths seen once. The specimen comprised peripheral blood, sampled in a trial of Ad26.COV2.S vaccine versus placebo. The receptors here all came from a person aged 18-60 years who received the Ad26.COV2.S COVID-19 vaccine or a placebo. The CDR3 runs from the conserved cysteine through the conserved F or W.

>TRBJ2-7|TRBV18
CASSPRLESGEQYF
>TRBJ1-1|TRBV28
CASSSGGDTPNTEAFF
>TRBJ2-2|TRBV11-2
CASSLSPHPGQGMIGELFF
>TRBJ1-6|TRBV6-6
CASRKEQGNSPLHF
>TRBJ1-1|TRBV27
CASSAPNTYTEAFF
>TRBJ1-1|TRBV2
CASSARQGPNTEAFF
>TRBJ2-5|TRBV5-1
CASSQGLAGSSETQYF
>TRBJ2-3|TRBV6-1
CASSEHLGPDTQYF
>TRBJ1-5|TRBV14
CALESRGNQPQHF
>TRBJ2-7|TRBV15
CATSGGFKREQYF
>TRBJ2-1|TRBV25-1
CASSEYLGDEQFF
>TRBJ1-5|TRBV18
CASSVGTGNQPQHF
>TRBJ2-7|TRBV27
CASSLSGEGYEQYF
>TRBJ1-5|TRBV3-1/TRBV3-2
CASSPTVFGGQPQHF
>TRBJ2-2|TRBV4-1
CASSQYRTGSTGELFF
>TRBJ2-2|TRBV30
CACTGQGAFTGELFF
>TRBJ1-2|TRBV27
CASSYPQGPGYGYTF
>TRBJ2-3|TRBV5-6
CASSIAGGITDTQYF
>TRBJ2-3|TRBV7-8
CASSSSWMDWALTDTQYF
>TRBJ2-3|TRBV6-2/TRBV6-3
CASSYTEQGGDTQYF
>TRBJ1-6|TRBV4-3
CASSQGTGGYQGSPLHF
>TRBJ2-7|TRBV11-2
CASSSPVGMGVRYEQYF
>TRBJ1-3|TRBV28
CASSLTVASGNTIYF
>TRBJ2-5|TRBV15
CATNMRGAGKTQYF
>TRBJ2-7|TRBV3-1/TRBV3-2
CASSRAGGPYEQYF
>TRBJ2-5|TRBV10-3
CAISESGAGTIQETQYF
>TRBJ1-2|TRBV2
CASSEVSGALNYGYTF
>TRBJ1-2|TRBV28
CASSSDRGSRTF
>TRBJ1-2|TRBV24-1
CATSTGSYGYTF
>TRBJ2-7|TRBV30
CAWNTQGANYEQYF
>TRBJ2-3|TRBV10-3
CASSGSSTDTQYF
>TRBJ1-1|TRBV9
CASSVGFRGSWAFF
>TRBJ1-5|TRBV14
CASRYFRDSRDQPQHF
>TRBJ1-2|TRBV15
CATSRVPGQGGYTF
>TRBJ2-7|TRBV19
CASSLSVRDRDRAGGSYEQYF
>TRBJ2-7|TRBV30
CAWSAPGQSSYEQYF
>TRBJ2-1|TRBV11-2
CASSSREGLAGNEQFF
>TRBJ1-2|TRBV30
CAWNRGPIGYTF
>TRBJ1-5|TRBV6-5
CASTKPREGNQPQHF
>TRBJ1-4|TRBV11-2
CASSLDLLPPNEKLFF
>TRBJ1-2|TRBV6-5
CASSINRAYGYTF
>TRBJ2-1|TRBV7-8
CASIRGGSYNEQFF
>TRBJ2-7|TRBV18
CASSPGQGYSYEQYF
>TRBJ1-5|TRBV30
CAWSYSNQPQHF